This T cell receptor (beta chain) derives from a study of cytomegalovirus exposure and HLA in healthy donors (dated by TCRdb to 2015 to 2018). Regarding the research as a whole: In an earlier analysis of some 550 of the donors, about 260 Gb of sequence data and roughly 100 million unique TCR beta sequences from 180 million or so T cells were reported. Typing coverage differed by locus: A, B, C, DRB1 and DQB1 were typed in roughly 620-630 donors, DQA1 in 500 to 550, DPA1 in approximately 610, and DPB1 in 472. To decide whether each TCR beta V gene segment behaved as functional or pseudogenic, an earlier analysis of some 600 of the donors relied on high-throughput TCR beta sequencing. Class I and class II HLA loci were covered by the typing at four-digit resolution. Of the approximately 400 genotyped donors, over 65% fell in the genetic ancestry cluster associated with self-reported Caucasian donors. To predict cytomegalovirus infection status, the study brought together high-throughput TCR immunosequencing, statistical association of individual TCRs with disease status, and machine learning. Across about 370 genotyped donors of the cohort, an average of about 240,000 unique TCR beta nucleotide sequences per donor were sequenced, and roughly a sixth of those sequences were non-productive. The study was designed to test whether signatures of past pathogen exposure could be identified by cataloging public T cell receptors. Every repertoire in the discovery cohort had been generated on one and the same sequencing platform. Alongside the repertoire data, information on donor age, sex, ethnicity and CMV serostatus was compiled. The study profiled the T cell repertoires of under 850 subjects by immunosequencing and related them to cytomegalovirus serostatus. Approximately 300 gigabases of sequencing data and tens of millions of unique TCR sequences were included in an early release covering over 600 HLA-typed donors. A later genetic analysis used genome-wide SNP genotypes for about 55% of the 666 donors, treating that subset as a discovery cohort. The later analysis used no new phenotypic data to find candidate immune exposures, relying instead on TCR beta sequences and their occurrence across donors. Besides the first cohort of roughly 700 subjects, a separate validation cohort made up of 120 different subjects was used. Because of strong linkage in the cohort, four or five DR-DQ haplotypes were treated as single units for association and clustering. A later analysis re-analyzed previously published TCR beta repertoires from 550 to 700 donors and added high-resolution HLA genotyping to study TCR occurrence patterns. Overall results and qualifications from the work: In an earlier analysis of approximately 590 of the donors, most TCR beta V segments were observed in productive rearrangements about 87% or about 30% of the time, broadly matching IMGT annotations. Over 15 rarely observed V segments, including chromosome 9 orphons, were excluded from the earlier analysis of several hundred of the donors because counts were too low. While some public TCRs were present in many individuals, most TCR sequences turned up only very rarely across donors. According to a later analysis, parvovirus B19, influenza, CMV and Epstein-Barr virus appeared linked to several top co-occurrence clusters. HLA typing was unavailable for some donors at each locus, so association tests used only the typed subset. A few of the identified cytomegalovirus-associated TCR beta chains were confirmed in vitro to be specific for cytomegalovirus antigens. Compared with the approximately 600-donor mean, donors in an Asian-associated ancestry cluster had fewer N-insertions in productive TCRs, according to a later genetic analysis. The study gave a list of over 150 TCR beta chains associated with cytomegalovirus. The only immune exposure information available for the cohort was CMV serostatus. In a later analysis, the rate of TCR association differed among HLA loci, with DRB1 alleles having the most associated TCRs and HLA-C alleles having the fewest. A later genetic analysis associated a missense DCLRE1C variant with V-gene and J-gene trimming of TCR beta chains, and an independent cohort replicated the association. Cytomegalovirus status was reported to be diagnosed by the classifier with high specificity and sensitivity in both the original and validation cohorts. According to the authors, the approach could potentially be generalized to other disease states and immunological phenotypes. When HLA alleles, especially DR and DQ, strongly co-occurred, TCR associations were difficult to assign to individual alleles. Roughly uniform sequencing depth across donors was assumed in presence/absence analyses, although this assumption may not hold. A further reported finding was that TCR beta sequences accurately predicted the HLA-A and HLA-B alleles for most subjects in the first cohort. A later analysis associated some 17,000 TCR beta sequences with specific HLA alleles at a false discovery rate of 0.05. Most CMV-associated TCR beta chains appeared to be HLA-restricted in a later analysis, and the HLA associations seemed to be driven largely by CMV exposure. A later analysis found that HLA-associated TCR beta chains were more clonally expanded and had lower generation probabilities than equally common non-associated chains. A group of highly shared sequence variants was considered likely to be a technical artifact of the sequencing pipeline. Only TCR beta chains were sequenced in this cohort, and the absence of alpha or paired-chain data limited detectable features. Because the 87-base-pair reads could not distinguish some IMGT-functional V segments, including TRBV6-2 and TRBV6-3, those segments were excluded. Linkage disequilibrium might explain the correlated functional status among segregating V segments, but an unknown experimental factor could not be excluded.

The library was generated by the immunoSEQ multiplex PCR assay. For the multiplex PCR, a mixture combining 60 forward primers for TCR Vbeta segments and 13 reverse primers for TCR Jbeta segments was used. A multiplex PCR assay on genomic DNA amplified the CDR3 region of rearranged TCR beta genes. Amplified TCR beta libraries were sequenced as 87-base-pair reads on the Illumina HiSeq System. Per the authors' processing: Across the 670 or so repertoires, a later analysis counted around 80 million unique TCR beta chains, roughly 11 million of which were shared by at least two donors. Raw reads were error-corrected and collapsed into unique sequences with a nearest-neighbor algorithm that merged closely related sequences to remove PCR and sequencing errors. CDR3 sequences were aligned to IMGT reference sequences to assign V, D and J gene segments. For a sequence to be retained, a match of at least six nucleotides to both a V gene segment and a J gene segment was required. A rearrangement counted as productive if the CDR3 had no stop codons and remained in frame with V and J, and every other rearrangement counted as non-productive. Following IMGT convention, CDR3 was defined as the stretch from the second conserved V-encoded cysteine to the conserved J-encoded phenylalanine. The earlier analysis of about 610 of the donors excluded sequences that lacked an unambiguous match to a single V gene segment. In an earlier analysis of 587 of the donors, a V segment was called functional when productive rearrangements were above 56.7%, and segregating when the standard deviation between donors exceeded 5%. A statistical classification framework was developed to diagnose cytomegalovirus status using the catalog of TCR beta chain sequences. A later analysis assigned V and J genes by comparing TCR nucleotide sequences with IMGT/GENE-DB human TR gene sequences. In a later analysis, CDR3 sequences and most-parsimonious VDJ recombination scenarios were assigned using the TCRdist pipeline. A later analysis defined each TCR beta chain by its CDR3 amino acid sequence plus V-gene family, and excluded reads lacking a unique V-gene family. In a later analysis, 450 to 600 highly shared, low-generation-probability nucleotide sequences were removed to address suspected cross-contamination and a sequencing artifact. In a later analysis, a clonal expansion index for each public chain was calculated from normalized within-repertoire ranks of inferred template counts. In a later analysis, generation probabilities were computed using a VDJ recombination model fitted to out-of-frame rearrangements, and the results were checked against IGoR. A later analysis scored TCR-TCR, TCR-HLA and TCR-CMV co-occurrence with hypergeometric tests, applying a repertoire-size bias correction to TCR pairs. A later analysis estimated false discovery rates by permuting HLA or CMV assignments 20 times. In a later analysis, co-occurring TCRs were grouped using DBSCAN, and TCRdist sequence similarity was added for clustering within HLA-allele-positive subsets. Repertoires with fewer than 30,000 or more than 120,000 public chains, plus five repertoires with anomalous nucleotide sharing, were excluded from co-occurrence clustering. The table comes from immuneACCESS by way of TCRdb, which keeps in-frame sequences with V and J called. Part of the clones is missing from these tables; in studies checked, under half for an unresolved V gene and the rest for unknown reasons. That table is the source of V, J and clone size, and D and trimming were worked out from the DNA. The sample table holds some 160,000 clones, of which about 85% were seen once. The top ten hold just over 2.5% of the sample.

This clone appeared once. Which antigen it targets is not known. Base qualities were left out, and no much larger clone turns up one base away. The germline V gene gives CDR1 as SGDLS and CDR2 as YYNGEE. Taken from cysteine to phenylalanine, the CDR3 has 15 residues. Only the CDR3 part of the read is kept: 45 bases, read in frame from the first base. Clipping removes 4 bases from V and 7 bases from J, with 8 as the unmatched junction base count. The cohort comprised some 700 healthy bone marrow donors. At the time of sampling, all cohort members were nominally healthy, though unrecorded immune exposures were likely present. The donor tested CMV seropositive and was one of the 289 seropositive cohort members. Every donor gave a peripheral blood sample, and the peripheral blood mononuclear cells from that sample were used for TCR beta sequencing. Genomic DNA was extracted from the blood cell samples with the Qiagen DNeasy Blood Extraction Kit.

The sequence joins TRBV9 to TRBJ2-2; 9 central bases correspond to TRBD1. Sequencing was performed on PBMCs. This receptor was identified in a man aged 25-45 years in good health and CMV-seropositive. The nucleotide sequence reads TGTGCCAGCAGCTTCTGGGACAGGGACGTCGGGGAGCTGTTTTTT. It translates to CASSFWDRDVGELFF.